The source of this T cell receptor (beta chain) is a study of cytomegalovirus exposure and HLA in healthy donors. Regarding the study as a whole: A later analysis showed TCR association rates differing by HLA locus, peaking at DRB1 and lowest at HLA-C.

The primer mix had 60 Vbeta and 13 Jbeta primers. Sequenced by immunoSEQ multiplex PCR; TCRdb stores in-frame clones only, minus some. The table records tens of thousands of clones, approximately 86% of them present only once. On this clone: Its antigen is currently unknown.

The germline V gene has CDR1 SGHDN and CDR2 FVKESK. The germline V and J ends were trimmed by 2 bases and 12 bases, with 14 bases remaining between them. This CDR3 region has 13 residues. The specimen sequenced was PBMCs. This rearrangement joins TRBV14 to TRBJ2-1, with TRBD2 as a possible D gene (5 bases). The clonotype was recovered from a man younger than 45 in good health and CMV-seropositive. DNA of the CDR3: TGTGCCAGCAGCCAATTCGGGGTATATCGGCAGTTCTTC. It encodes CASSQFGVYRQFF. Variable domain in full (rest from reference TRBV14 and TRBJ2-1): EAGVTQFPSHSVIEKGQTVTLRCDPISGHDNLYWYRRVMGKEIKFLLHFVKESKQDESGMPNNRFLAERTGGTYSTLKVQPAELEDSGVYFCASSQFGVYRQFFGPGTRLTVL.